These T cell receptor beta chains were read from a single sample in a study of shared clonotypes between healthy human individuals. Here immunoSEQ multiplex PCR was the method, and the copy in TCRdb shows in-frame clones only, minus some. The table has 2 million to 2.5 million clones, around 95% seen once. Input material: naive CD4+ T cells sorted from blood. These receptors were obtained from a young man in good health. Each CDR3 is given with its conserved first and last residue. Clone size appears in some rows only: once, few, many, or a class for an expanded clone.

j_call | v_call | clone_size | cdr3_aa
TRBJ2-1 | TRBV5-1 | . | CASSFRDSHNEQFF
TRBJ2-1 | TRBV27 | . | CASRTDIDAAIYNEQFF
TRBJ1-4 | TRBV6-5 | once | CASSSTGGRNEKLFF
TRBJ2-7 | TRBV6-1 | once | CASSEGWTGVYEQYF
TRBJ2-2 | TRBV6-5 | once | CASSYSPGPGGELFF
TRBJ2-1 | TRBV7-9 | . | CASSRDTSFDEQFF
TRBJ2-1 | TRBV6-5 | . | CASRTSGSYEQFF
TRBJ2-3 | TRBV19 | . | CASSNGPSTDTQYF
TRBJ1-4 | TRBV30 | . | CACREGHNEKLFF
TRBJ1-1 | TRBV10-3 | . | CAISDGSATEAFF
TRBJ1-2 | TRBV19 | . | CASSTGQGYGYTF
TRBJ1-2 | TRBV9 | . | CASSVMGQGNYGYTF
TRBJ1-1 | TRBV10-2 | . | CASSESAWANTEAFF
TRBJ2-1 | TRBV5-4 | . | CASSLQRPDHEQFF
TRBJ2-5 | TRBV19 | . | CASSIVGARGQETQYF
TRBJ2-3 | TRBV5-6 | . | CASSLLLTDTQYF
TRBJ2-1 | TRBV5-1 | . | CASSLAGEGLNEQFF
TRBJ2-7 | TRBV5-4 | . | CASSLGSTGQGISEQYF
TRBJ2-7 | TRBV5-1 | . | CASSLGRTYEQYF
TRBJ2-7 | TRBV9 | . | CASSSPGQGSEQYF
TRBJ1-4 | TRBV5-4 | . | CASSGQGREKLFF
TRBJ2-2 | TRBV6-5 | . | CASTPAGGPTGELFF
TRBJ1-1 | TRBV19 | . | CASTSTFSTGRAEAFF
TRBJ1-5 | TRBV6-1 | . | CASWAVSNQPQHF
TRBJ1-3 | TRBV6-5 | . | CASSQRPGSGNTIYF
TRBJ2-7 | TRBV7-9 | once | CASSLGAGRYEQYF
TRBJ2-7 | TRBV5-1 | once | CASSSETGPYEQYF